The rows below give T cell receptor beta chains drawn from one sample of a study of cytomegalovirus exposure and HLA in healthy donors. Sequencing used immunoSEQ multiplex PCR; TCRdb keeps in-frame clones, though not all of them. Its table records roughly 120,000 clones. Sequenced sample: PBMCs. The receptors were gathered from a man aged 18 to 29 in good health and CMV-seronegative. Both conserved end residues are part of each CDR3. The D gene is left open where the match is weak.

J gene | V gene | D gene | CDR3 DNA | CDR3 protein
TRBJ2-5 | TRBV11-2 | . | TGTGCCAGCAGTTTTACCAGGGAGACCCAGTACTTC | CASSFTRETQYF
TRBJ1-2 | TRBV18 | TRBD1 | TGTGCCAGCTCTCCCGGGACAGGGTCGGCAGTCAGCTATGGCTACACCTTC | CASSPGTGSAVSYGYTF
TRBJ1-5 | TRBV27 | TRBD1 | TGTGCCAGCAGTTTTACAGGGGGCAACCAGCCCCAGCATTTT | CASSFTGGNQPQHF
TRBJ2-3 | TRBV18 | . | TGTGCCAGCTCGCAGACAGGTACAGATACGCAGTATTTT | CASSQTGTDTQYF
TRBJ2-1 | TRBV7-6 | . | TGTGCCAGCAGCTTAGCGGCTAGCGAGACCTACAATGAGCAGTTCTTC | CASSLAASETYNEQFF
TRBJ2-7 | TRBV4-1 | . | TGCGCCAGCAGCCAAGTTCTGGCTCTCGAGCAGTACTTC | CASSQVLALEQYF
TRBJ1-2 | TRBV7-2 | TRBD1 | TGTGCCAGCAGCTCCGGGACAGACGTCTATGGCTACACCTTC | CASSSGTDVYGYTF
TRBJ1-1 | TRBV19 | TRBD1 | TGTGCCAGTTCGACAGGACAGGGGCGAATGAACACTGAAGCTTTCTTT | CASSTGQGRMNTEAFF
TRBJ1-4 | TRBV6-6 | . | TGTGCCAGCAGCAGAGGGGGTGAAAAACTGTTTTTT | CASSRGGEKLFF
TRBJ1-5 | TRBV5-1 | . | TGCGCCAGCAGCTTGGATGGGCAGGGATGGCAGCCCCAGCATTTT | CASSLDGQGWQPQHF
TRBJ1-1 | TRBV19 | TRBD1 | TGTGCCAGTAGTATCCAGGGGGTAAGCAACACTGAAGCTTTCTTT | CASSIQGVSNTEAFF
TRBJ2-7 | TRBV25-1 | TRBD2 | TGTGCCAGCAGTGATACGTATAGCGGGAACGACGAGCAGTACTTC | CASSDTYSGNDEQYF
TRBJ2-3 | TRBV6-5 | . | TGTGCCAGCAGCAGCGGGACACAGTACACAGATACGCAGTATTTT | CASSSGTQYTDTQYF
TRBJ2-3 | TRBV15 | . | TGTGCCACCAGCATGGGTCCGGGACTCGATTTCACAGATACGCAGTATTTT | CATSMGPGLDFTDTQYF
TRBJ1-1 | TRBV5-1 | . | TGCGCCAGCAGCCCGAGCCTATCGGCTGAAGCTTTCTTT | CASSPSLSAEAFF
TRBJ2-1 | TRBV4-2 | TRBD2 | TGTGCCAGCAGCTTTTGGACTAGCGGGACGTACAATGAGCAGTTCTTC | CASSFWTSGTYNEQFF